This passage covers 23 T cell receptor beta chains from one sample sequenced in a study of blood T cell repertoires in COVID-19 (dated by TCRdb to between 2020 and 2021). Library method: the immunoSEQ multiplex PCR assay. Held by TCRdb, this immuneACCESS table contains in-frame sequences only and omits some clones. Under half of the omission traces to an unresolved V gene where checked; the cause of the rest is unknown. The sample table records about 410,000 clones; over 75% of these occur just once. Under 2% of the sample comes from the top ten. What was sequenced was peripheral blood. The receptors derive from a woman between 40 and 50 years old with COVID-19, enrolled during active disease.

CDR3 DNA: TGTGCCAGCAGTCCCCAACGGGACAGGGGCGCCGATGAGCAGTTCTTC. Translated, it gives CASSPQRDRGADEQFF. V and J are TRBV5-6 and TRBJ2-1; 10 bases line up with TRBD1. Looked up from germline, CDR1 is SGHDT and CDR2 is YYEEEE. This CDR3 spans 16 amino acids. The V and J ends lost 5 bases and 8 bases, in that order; junction bases with no gene match: 13.

This CDR3 reads CASSFLWLAGYNEQFF. The CDR3 DNA is TGTGCCAGCAGTTTTCTTTGGCTAGCGGGATACAATGAGCAGTTCTTC. The V call is TRBV28, the J call TRBJ2-1; TRBD2 matches at 9 bases. This CDR3 has 16 amino acids. Germline V gene lookup returns CDR1 MDHEN and CDR2 SYDVKM. Germline trimming cut 3 bases from V and 4 bases from J; bases unmatched to any gene: 7.

This chain links TRBV28 with TRBJ1-6, with D maybe TRBD1 (6 bases). Trimming left V 2 bases short and J 10 bases short, with 15 bases between. Germline V gene sequence: CDR1 MDHEN, CDR2 SYDVKM. This CDR3 has 15 amino acids. CDR3 sequence: CASSLPAGVVSPLHF. For the CDR3, the DNA is TGTGCCAGCAGTTTACCGGCAGGGGTTGTCTCACCCCTCCACTTT.

The chain uses TRBV7-2 and TRBJ1-2, with no clear D. V was cut by 6 bases and J by 8 bases, with 16 bases left in between. From germline, CDR1 is SGHTA and CDR2 FQGNSA. The CDR3 is 13 amino acids. The CDR3 nucleotides read TGTGCCAGCAGAACACGCACTAGTGAGGGCTACACCTTC. As protein: CASRTRTSEGYTF.

This chain links TRBV3-1 (or the pseudogene TRBV3-2) with TRBJ1-2; D remains ambiguous. V was clipped by 0 bases and J by 5 bases, with 7 bases between them. The germline V gene has CDR1 LGHDT and CDR2 YNNKEL (reference sequence). CDR3 size: 13 residues. This CDR3 is CASSQDLYYGYTF. Written as DNA, the CDR3 is TGTGCCAGCAGCCAAGATCTGTATTATGGCTACACCTTC.

The chain links TRBV28 to TRBJ1-4; D remains ambiguous. The germline V gene has CDR1 MDHEN and CDR2 SYDVKM. The CDR3 has 17 amino acids. Deletions cut 6 bases from V and 0 bases from J, with 17 bases between. The CDR3 protein is CASRPTVGQATNEKLFF. Here the CDR3 DNA reads TGTGCCAGCAGACCTACGGTAGGCCAGGCAACTAATGAAAAACTGTTTTTT. Variable domain in full (rest from reference TRBV28 and TRBJ1-4): DVKVTQSSRYLVKRTGEKVFLECVQDMDHENMFWYRQDPGLGLRLIYFSYDVKMKEKGDIPEGYSVSREKKERFSLILESASTNQTSMYLCASRPTVGQATNEKLFFGSGTQLSVL.

This clone was seen more than once but under ten times. This chain links TRBV10-3 with TRBJ1-2; 7 bases fit TRBD1. V shed 5 bases and J 2 bases; nucleotides not matched to a gene: 5. The CDR3 is 14 amino acids. In germline, CDR1 is ENHRY, CDR2 SYGVKD. The CDR3 region is CAISRQGLNYGYTF. The CDR3 nucleotides are TGTGCCATCAGTAGACAGGGATTGAACTATGGCTACACCTTC.

CDR3 protein: CAWMREYEQYF. In nucleotides, the CDR3 is TGTGCCTGGATGCGTGAATACGAGCAGTACTTC. The chain is built from TRBV30 and TRBJ2-7, with no clear D. Per germline, CDR1 GTSNPN and CDR2 SVGIG (reference sequence). V gave up 4 bases and J gave up 4 bases, with 8 bases separating them. The length of the CDR3 is 11 residues.

The chain uses TRBV7-2 and TRBJ1-6, with D perhaps TRBD1 (6 bases). V was pared by 7 bases and J by 9 bases, with 16 bases between. CDR1 SGHTA and CDR2 FQGNSA come from the germline V gene. CDR3 length equals 14 residues. CDR3 sequence reads: CASKDAGVASPLHF. The CDR3 coding sequence is TGTGCCAGCAAAGACGCAGGGGTGGCTTCACCCCTCCACTTT.

CDR3: CASSLVPGSQYQETQYF. In DNA form, the CDR3 reads TGTGCCAGCAGCTTGGTCCCAGGAAGTCAATACCAAGAGACCCAGTACTTC. This chain links TRBV5-6 with TRBJ2-5; D gene ambiguous. The V and J ends lost 0 bases and 0 bases respectively, with 15 bases between them. This CDR3 comprises 17 residues. Germline assignment: CDR1 SGHDT and CDR2 YYEEEE.

This clone was detected only once. This chain uses TRBV5-3 with TRBJ1-3; D is possibly TRBD1 (5 bases). TRBV5-3 is an open reading frame, and its role is uncertain. The CDR3 length is 22 residues. The V and J ends lost 4 bases and 1 base respectively, with 33 bases between them. CDR3 in amino acids: CARSPPRPGRQKTPPSGNTIYF. The CDR3 DNA is TGTGCCAGAAGCCCCCCGAGACCCGGGAGACAGAAAACCCCACCGTCTGGAAACACCATATATTTT.

The chain links TRBV11-2 to TRBJ2-7; the D gene is possibly TRBD1 (6 bases). This CDR3 spans 16 amino acids. Germline CDR1 and CDR2: SGHAT and FQNNGV. Trimming shortened V by 3 bases and J by 4 bases, and 19 bases separated the two germline ends. Here the CDR3 DNA reads TGTGCCAGCAGCTTCCGACAGGCCACGCATCAATACGAGCAGTACTTC. Its protein is CASSFRQATHQYEQYF.

The chain is built from TRBV7-2 and TRBJ2-1; 7 bases agree with TRBD2. The junction had 5 bases not matched to a gene; V was cut back by 0 bases and J by 9 bases. CDR3 length: 14 residues. The germline CDR1 and CDR2 sequences are SGHTA and FQGNSA. The CDR3 bases are TGTGCCAGCAGCTTAGCCGCGGCTAGCGGTGAGCAGTTCTTC. Residues: CASSLAAASGEQFF.

This clone was recorded only once. The chain has TRBV18 and TRBJ2-7; TRBD1 aligns across 7 bases. The V and J ends lost 2 bases and 4 bases, in that order; junction bases with no gene match: 11. The CDR3 extends over 16 amino acids. Germline CDR1 and CDR2: KGHSH and LQKENI. The CDR3 DNA follows: TGTGCCAGCTCACCATCGGAACAGGGGACCGGGTACGAGCAGTACTTC. Translating it yields CASSPSEQGTGYEQYF. Using reference TRBV18 and TRBJ2-7 for the parts outside the CDR3, the full variable domain is NAGVMQNPRHLVRRRGQEARLRCSPMKGHSHVYWYRQLPEEGLKFMVYLQKENIIDESGMPKERFSAEFPKEGPSILRIQQVVRGDSAAYFCASSPSEQGTGYEQYFGPGTRLTVT.

The genes are TRBV5-6 and TRBJ2-5; 7 nucleotides match TRBD2. The CDR3 covers 13 residues. Trimming at V came to 4 bases and at J to 2 bases, leaving 2 bases not matched to a gene. From germline, CDR1 is SGHDT and CDR2 YYEEEE. Here the CDR3 reads CASSGRDQETQYF. Here the CDR3 DNA reads TGTGCCAGCAGCGGGAGGGATCAAGAGACCCAGTACTTC.

V gene TRBV28 combines with J gene TRBJ1-2; D is undetermined. V lost 6 bases, J lost 5 bases, and 22 bases lay in between. The CDR3 length is 16 residues. From germline, CDR1 is MDHEN and CDR2 SYDVKM. The CDR3, as DNA: TGTGCCAGCAGCCGACACAAGGCTGCCCTCACTTATGGCTACACCTTC. Amino acid sequence: CASSRHKAALTYGYTF.

This clone was detected a few times. V is TRBV28 and J is TRBJ1-6; 7 bases fit TRBD1. The CDR3 spans 14 residues. The V and J ends lost 4 bases and 4 bases, in that order; junction bases with no gene match: 1. Per the germline V gene, CDR1 is MDHEN and CDR2 is SYDVKM. CDR3 nucleotides: TGTGCCAGCAGTTCGGGACAGTATAATTCACCCCTCCACTTT. Translating gives CASSSGQYNSPLHF.

The chain carries TRBV19 and TRBJ2-1, with D perhaps matching TRBD2 (5 bases). Germline V gene data show CDR1 as LNHDA and CDR2 as SQIVND (reference sequence). V gave up 5 bases and J gave up 0 bases, with 11 bases separating them. CDR3 size: 15 residues. In nucleotides, the CDR3 is TGTGCCAGTAGTGGAGCGGTTAGCTCCTACAATGAGCAGTTCTTC. Protein: CASSGAVSSYNEQFF. Using reference TRBV19 and TRBJ2-1 for the parts outside the CDR3, the full variable domain is DGGITQSPKYLFRKEGQNVTLSCEQNLNHDAMYWYRQDPGQGLRLIYYSQIVNDFQKGDIAEGYSVSREKKESFPLTVTSAQKNPTAFYLCASSGAVSSYNEQFFGPGTRLTVL.

J is TRBJ1-5 and V is TRBV2; D ambiguous. Germline V lookup: CDR1 SNHLY, CDR2 FYNNEI. The CDR3 totals 14 residues. V was pared by 6 bases and J by 4 bases, with 13 bases between. Written as DNA, the CDR3 is TGTGCCAGCAGGGGTGACACGAGAAATCAGCCCCAGCATTTT. This encodes CASRGDTRNQPQHF.

The V gene is TRBV5-1, the J gene TRBJ2-7; D gene unclear. CDR3 length: 12 amino acids. V shed 0 bases and J shed 4 bases, with 5 bases lying between them. Germline V gene sequence: CDR1 SGHRS, CDR2 YFSETQ. This CDR3 reads CASSLGHYEQYF. CDR3 nucleotide sequence: TGCGCCAGCAGCTTGGGGCATTACGAGCAGTACTTC.

The rearrangement uses TRBV10-3 and TRBJ1-3, with D maybe TRBD1 (5 bases). The germline V gene encodes CDR1 ENHRY and CDR2 SYGVKD. Trimming pared 10 bases from V and 0 bases from J, leaving 19 bases between. The CDR3 runs 16 residues. CDR3 loop: CATWGGDSYSGNTIYF. In nucleotides, the CDR3 is TGTGCCACCTGGGGCGGGGACTCGTACTCTGGAAACACCATATATTTT.

J is TRBJ2-3 and V is TRBV7-6; 8 positions match TRBD2. V lost 6 bases, J lost 0 bases, and 5 bases stayed unmatched. The V gene's germline CDR1 is SGHVS and CDR2 FNYEAQ. This CDR3 has 15 amino acids. CDR3 sequence reads: CASSPLAGSTDTQYF. The CDR3 coding sequence is TGTGCCAGCAGTCCCCTAGCGGGTAGCACAGATACGCAGTATTTT.

CDR3 bases: TGTGCCAGCAGTTTAGGCCCGTACTCGACTATGAACACTGAAGCTTTCTTT. Translated: CASSLGPYSTMNTEAFF. The chain is built from TRBV28 and TRBJ1-1; no clear D gene. In germline, CDR1 is MDHEN, CDR2 SYDVKM. The CDR3 has 17 amino acids. V lost 2 bases, J lost 0 bases, and 16 bases lay in between.